The 14 T cell receptor beta chains below all came from one sample that was sequenced in a study of blood T cell repertoires in COVID-19 (dated by TCRdb to about 2020). Receptors were amplified or captured by the immunoSEQ multiplex PCR assay. Here the immuneACCESS table is served through TCRdb, limited to in-frame sequences with V and J called. Missing clones are a known gap in these copies; in checked studies unresolved V genes cover under half, and the rest lacks a known reason. The sample table records 43,000 or so clones; 87% of these occur just once. The ten largest clones take up about 9.2% of the sample. Sequencing was performed on peripheral blood. These receptors all come from a woman of 80 years or more with active COVID-19.

A single count supports this clone. The chain links TRBV28 to TRBJ1-2, with D hard to call. V was trimmed by 10 bases and J by 4 bases, leaving 31 bases between them. Germline V lookup: CDR1 MDHEN, CDR2 SYDVKM. The CDR3 is 18 residues long. DNA of the CDR3: TGTGCCACCCCGGGAGAAAGCGTGATGCTGGGGTCCGGCTATGGCTACACCTTC. This gives the protein CATPGESVMLGSGYGYTF.

This chain connects TRBV19 to TRBJ1-2; D call uncertain. V lost 7 bases and J 5 bases, leaving 14 bases between the germline ends. The germline V gene encodes CDR1 LNHDA and CDR2 SQIVND (reference sequence). The CDR3 extends over 13 amino acids. This CDR3 is CASTAERRYGYTF. The DNA for the CDR3 is TGTGCCAGTACCGCGGAGAGACGGTATGGCTACACCTTC.

The chain is built from TRBV5-6 and TRBJ2-3; weak D call: TRBD2 (6 bases). This CDR3 is 17 amino acids long. V lost 5 bases, J lost 2 bases, and 21 bases lay in between. Germline-derived CDR1 and CDR2 are SGHDT and YYEEEE. The CDR3 sequence is CASSPTGVGTLTDTQYF. The CDR3 nucleotides read TGTGCCAGCAGTCCGACGGGAGTGGGCACCCTCACAGATACGCAGTATTTT.

The rearrangement joins TRBV7-2 to TRBJ2-1; a possible D gene is TRBD1 (5 bases). Trimming pared 2 bases from V and 6 bases from J, leaving 14 bases between. The germline gives CDR1 SGHTA, CDR2 FQGNSA. The CDR3 runs 15 residues. CDR3 nucleotide sequence: TGTGCCAGCAGCTTAACTCCAGGGTTGAGCAATGAGCAGTTCTTC. It translates to CASSLTPGLSNEQFF.

This chain uses TRBV7-2 with TRBJ1-3; D not certain. The CDR3 is made up of 17 amino acids. CDR1 is SGHTA and CDR2 is FQGNSA in the germline V gene. V was cut by 5 bases and J by 0 bases, with 17 bases left in between. The CDR3 nucleotides are TGTGCCAGCAGCCTACCACCCTTCGACACCTCTGGAAACACCATATATTTT. It yields the protein CASSLPPFDTSGNTIYF.

The V and J genes are TRBV6-5 and TRBJ1-5; TRBD1 is a possible D gene (5 bases). With 6 bases removed from V and 6 bases from J, the gap between germline ends came to 18 bases. The CDR3 spans 15 residues. Per the germline V gene, CDR1 is MNHEY and CDR2 is SVGAGI. CDR3 sequence: CASRGPGVGAQPQHF. The CDR3 bases are TGTGCCAGCAGAGGCCCGGGGGTCGGCGCTCAGCCCCAGCATTTT.

The chain carries TRBV4-3 and TRBJ2-7, with 9 bases that match TRBD1. The CDR3 has 14 amino acids. Germline loops: CDR1 LGHNA, CDR2 YSLEER. Unmatched junction bases numbered 1, after V lost 2 bases and J lost 2 bases. The CDR3 region has the DNA TGCGCCAGCAGCCAAACAGGGGGCCCCTACGAGCAGTACTTC. Translated, it gives CASSQTGGPYEQYF.

V gene TRBV5-1 combines with J gene TRBJ2-3, with D possibly being TRBD1 (6 bases). This CDR3 region has 14 residues. Germline V gives CDR1 SGHRS, CDR2 YFSETQ. The ends were cut back, 5 bases at V and 2 bases at J, with 12 bases in the middle. CDR3 DNA: TGCGCCAGCAGGAGGGGGTGGGACACAGATACGCAGTATTTT. As protein: CASRRGWDTDTQYF.

J is TRBJ1-1 and V is TRBV7-2; D is unresolved. Trimming pared 3 bases from V and 0 bases from J, leaving 11 bases between. This CDR3 has 15 residues. From germline, CDR1 is SGHTA and CDR2 FQGNSA. The CDR3 here is CASSFRETVNTEAFF. Here the CDR3 DNA reads TGTGCCAGCAGCTTTCGCGAAACGGTGAACACTGAAGCTTTCTTT.

The CDR3 nucleotides are TGCGCCAGCAGCCGAGACAGTCGAACTGAAGCTTTCTTT. It translates to CASSRDSRTEAFF. V and J are TRBV5-1 and TRBJ1-1, with a possible D match to TRBD1 (5 bases). The CDR3 contains 13 residues. V was trimmed by 4 bases and J by 5 bases, leaving 12 bases between them. Germline V gene sequence: CDR1 SGHRS, CDR2 YFSETQ.

The chain uses TRBV28 and TRBJ2-3, with D perhaps matching TRBD2 (6 bases). V lost 4 bases to trimming and J lost 0 bases, with 17 bases between them. The CDR3 extends over 17 amino acids. The germline V gene encodes CDR1 MDHEN and CDR2 SYDVKM. In DNA, the CDR3 is TGTGCCAGCAGTTCTGGGACTTCGGCTCTTAGCACAGATACGCAGTATTTT. Translated: CASSSGTSALSTDTQYF.

This clone was detected only once. V gene TRBV29-1 combines with J gene TRBJ2-7; TRBD2 is a possible D gene (7 bases). Germline V gives CDR1 SQVTM, CDR2 ANQGSEA. Trimming pared 2 bases from V and 4 bases from J, leaving 21 bases between. CDR3 size: 16 residues. CDR3 residues: CSVERGAGPRIYEQYF. The CDR3 DNA follows: TGCAGCGTTGAACGGGGGGCAGGCCCCCGGATTTACGAGCAGTACTTC.

The J gene is TRBJ1-5, the V gene TRBV6-6; tentatively, D is TRBD1 (6 bases). Germline V lookup: CDR1 MNHNY, CDR2 SVGAGI (reference sequence). The CDR3 has 15 residues. V lost 2 bases, J lost 5 bases, and 13 bases lay in between. CDR3 in DNA: TGTGCCAGCAGTTACCCGGGGACAAATTATCAGCCCCAGCATTTT. Translating gives CASSYPGTNYQPQHF.

CDR3 region: CSVKGDAYEQYF. Written as DNA, the CDR3 is TGCAGCGTTAAGGGGGATGCCTACGAGCAGTACTTC. J is TRBJ2-7 and V is TRBV29-1, with D possibly matching TRBD1 (6 bases). Trimming took 5 bases from V and 2 from J, leaving 10 bases between them. Germline assignment: CDR1 SQVTM and CDR2 ANQGSEA. This CDR3 region has 12 residues.